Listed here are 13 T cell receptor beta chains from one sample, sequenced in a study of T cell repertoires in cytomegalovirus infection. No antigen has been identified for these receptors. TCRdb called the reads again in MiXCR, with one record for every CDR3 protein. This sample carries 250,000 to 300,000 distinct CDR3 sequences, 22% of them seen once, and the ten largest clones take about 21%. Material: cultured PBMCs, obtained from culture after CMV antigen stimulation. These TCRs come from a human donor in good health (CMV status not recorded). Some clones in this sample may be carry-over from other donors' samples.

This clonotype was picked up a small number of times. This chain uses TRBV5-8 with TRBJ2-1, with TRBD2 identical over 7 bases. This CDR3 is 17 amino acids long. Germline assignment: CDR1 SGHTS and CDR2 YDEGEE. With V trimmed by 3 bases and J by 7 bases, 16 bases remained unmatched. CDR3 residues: CASSYPRRLARGNEQFF. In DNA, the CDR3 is TGTGCCAGCAGCTACCCTCGTCGACTAGCCAGAGGGAATGAGCAGTTCTTC.

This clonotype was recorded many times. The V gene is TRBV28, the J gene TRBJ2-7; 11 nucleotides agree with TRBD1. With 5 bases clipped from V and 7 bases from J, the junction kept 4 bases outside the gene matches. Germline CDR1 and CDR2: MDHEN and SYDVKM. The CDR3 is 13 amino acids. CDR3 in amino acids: CASSPGTGGEQYF. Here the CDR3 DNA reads TGTGCCAGCAGTCCCGGGACAGGGGGTGAGCAGTACTTC.

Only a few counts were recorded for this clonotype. The CDR3 protein is CASVRGANYGYTF. CDR3 in DNA: TGTGCCAGTGTTCGGGGTGCAAACTATGGCTACACCTTC. V is TRBV19 and J is TRBJ1-2; D not certain. The V gene lost 8 bases and the J gene lost 2 bases, with 12 bases spanning the gap. The germline gives CDR1 LNHDA, CDR2 SQIVND (reference sequence). This CDR3 comprises 13 residues. Variable domain in full (rest from reference TRBV19 and TRBJ1-2): DGGITQSPKYLFRKEGQNVTLSCEQNLNHDAMYWYRQDPGQGLRLIYYSQIVNDFQKGDIAEGYSVSREKKESFPLTVTSAQKNPTAFYLCASVRGANYGYTFGSGTRLTVV.

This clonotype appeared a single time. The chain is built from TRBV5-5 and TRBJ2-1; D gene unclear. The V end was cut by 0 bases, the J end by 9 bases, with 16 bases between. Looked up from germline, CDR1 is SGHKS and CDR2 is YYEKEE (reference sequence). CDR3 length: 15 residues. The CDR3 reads CASSLGGSQVSEQFF. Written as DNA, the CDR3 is TGTGCCAGCAGCTTGGGGGGTAGCCAAGTCAGTGAGCAGTTCTTC. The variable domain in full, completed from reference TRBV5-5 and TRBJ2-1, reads DAGVTQSPTHLIKTRGQQVTLRCSPISGHKSVSWYQQVLGQGPQFIFQYYEKEERGRGNFPDRFSARQFPNYSSELNVNALLLGDSALYLCASSLGGSQVSEQFFGPGTRLTVL.

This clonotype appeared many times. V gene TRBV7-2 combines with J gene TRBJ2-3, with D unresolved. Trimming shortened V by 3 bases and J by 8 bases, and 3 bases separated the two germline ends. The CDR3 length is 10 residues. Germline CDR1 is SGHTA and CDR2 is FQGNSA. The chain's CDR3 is CASSLGTQYF. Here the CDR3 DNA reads TGTGCCAGCAGCTTGGGTACGCAGTATTTT.

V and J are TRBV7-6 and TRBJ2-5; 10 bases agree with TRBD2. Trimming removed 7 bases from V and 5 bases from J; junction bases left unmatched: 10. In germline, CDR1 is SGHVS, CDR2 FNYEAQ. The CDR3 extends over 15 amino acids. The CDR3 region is CASTSSGSKEETQYF. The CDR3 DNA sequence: TGTGCCAGCACCTCTAGCGGGAGTAAAGAGGAGACCCAGTACTTC.

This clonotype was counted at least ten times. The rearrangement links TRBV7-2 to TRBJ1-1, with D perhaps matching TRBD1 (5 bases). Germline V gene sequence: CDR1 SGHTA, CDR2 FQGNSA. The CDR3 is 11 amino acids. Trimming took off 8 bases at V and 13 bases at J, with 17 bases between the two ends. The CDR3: CASAGGVIGFF. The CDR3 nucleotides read TGTGCCAGCGCGGGGGGGGTCATCGGTTTCTTT. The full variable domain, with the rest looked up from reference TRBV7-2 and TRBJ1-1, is GAGVSQSPSNKVTEKGKDVELRCDPISGHTALYWYRQSLGQGLEFLIYFQGNSAPDKSGLPSDRFSAERTGGSVSTLTIQRTQQEDSAVYLCASAGGVIGFFGQGTRLTVV.

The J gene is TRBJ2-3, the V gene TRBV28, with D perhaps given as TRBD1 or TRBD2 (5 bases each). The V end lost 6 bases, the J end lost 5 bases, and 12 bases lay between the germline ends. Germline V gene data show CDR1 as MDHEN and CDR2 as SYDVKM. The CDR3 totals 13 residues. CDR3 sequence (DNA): TGTGCCAGCAGGACCGGGACCAAAGATACGCAGTATTTT. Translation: CASRTGTKDTQYF.

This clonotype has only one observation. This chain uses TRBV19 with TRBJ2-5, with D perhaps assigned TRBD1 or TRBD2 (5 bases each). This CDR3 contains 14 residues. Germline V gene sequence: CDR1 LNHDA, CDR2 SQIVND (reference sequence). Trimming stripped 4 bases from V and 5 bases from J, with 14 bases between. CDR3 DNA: TGTGCCAGTAGTAGACGAGGGGTGGTGGAGACCCAGTACTTC. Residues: CASSRRGVVETQYF. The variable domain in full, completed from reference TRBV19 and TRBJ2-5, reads DGGITQSPKYLFRKEGQNVTLSCEQNLNHDAMYWYRQDPGQGLRLIYYSQIVNDFQKGDIAEGYSVSREKKESFPLTVTSAQKNPTAFYLCASSRRGVVETQYFGPGTRLLVL.

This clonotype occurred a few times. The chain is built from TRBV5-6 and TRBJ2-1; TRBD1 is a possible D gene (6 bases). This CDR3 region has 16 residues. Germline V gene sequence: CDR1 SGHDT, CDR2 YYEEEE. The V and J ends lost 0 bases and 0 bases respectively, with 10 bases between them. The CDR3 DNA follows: TGTGCCAGCAGCTTGGTCTTGGGGGCCTCCTACAATGAGCAGTTCTTC. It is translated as CASSLVLGASYNEQFF.

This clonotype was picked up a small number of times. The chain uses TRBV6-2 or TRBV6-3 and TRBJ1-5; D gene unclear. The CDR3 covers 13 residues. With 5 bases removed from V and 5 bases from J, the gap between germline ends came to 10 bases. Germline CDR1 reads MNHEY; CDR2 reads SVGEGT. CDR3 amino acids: CASSPTGYQPQHF. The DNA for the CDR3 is TGTGCCAGCAGTCCGACGGGATATCAGCCCCAGCATTTT.

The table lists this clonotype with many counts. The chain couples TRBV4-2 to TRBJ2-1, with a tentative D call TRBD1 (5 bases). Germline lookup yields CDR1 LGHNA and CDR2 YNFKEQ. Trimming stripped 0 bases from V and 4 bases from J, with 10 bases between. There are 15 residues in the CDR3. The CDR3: CASSQDLGQYNEQFF. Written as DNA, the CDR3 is TGTGCCAGCAGCCAAGACCTGGGGCAATACAATGAGCAGTTCTTC.

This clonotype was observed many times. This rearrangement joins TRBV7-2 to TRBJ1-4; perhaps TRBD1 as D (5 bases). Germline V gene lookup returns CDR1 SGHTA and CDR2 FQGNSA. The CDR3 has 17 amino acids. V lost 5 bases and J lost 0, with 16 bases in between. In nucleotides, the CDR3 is TGTGCCAGCAGCCCCCGGACGACAGTTGCAACTAATGAAAAACTGTTTTTT. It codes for CASSPRTTVATNEKLFF.